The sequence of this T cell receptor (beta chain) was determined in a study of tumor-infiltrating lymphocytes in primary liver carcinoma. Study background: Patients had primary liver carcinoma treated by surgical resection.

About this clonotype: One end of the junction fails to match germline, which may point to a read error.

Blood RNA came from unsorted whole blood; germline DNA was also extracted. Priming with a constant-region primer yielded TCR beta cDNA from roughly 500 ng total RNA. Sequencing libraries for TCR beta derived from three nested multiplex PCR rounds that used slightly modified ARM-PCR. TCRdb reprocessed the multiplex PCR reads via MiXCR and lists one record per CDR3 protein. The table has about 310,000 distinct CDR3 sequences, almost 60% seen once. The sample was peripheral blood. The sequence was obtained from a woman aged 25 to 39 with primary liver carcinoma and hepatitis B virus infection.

The CDR3 here is CASSFGLNYGYAF. The CDR3 DNA reads TGTGCCAGCAGTTTCGGACTGAACTATGGCTACGCCTTC. The rearrangement links TRBV6-5 to TRBJ1-2; no reliable D call. The CDR3 contains 13 residues. Germline V gene lookup returns CDR1 MNHEY and CDR2 SVGAGI.